This TCR beta chain appears in the sequencing data of a study of molecular identifiers for immune sequencing clone quantification. Study-wide points: Clones that exceeded 20 RNA copies held over 99% of effector molecules, yet under 1% in naive cells.

On this clonotype itself: Its target is not known. Germline and junction disagree at one end, which may indicate a read error.

The CDR3 spans 15 residues. The germline CDR1 and CDR2 sequences are MGHRA and YSYEKL. TCRdb processed the PCR reads anew with MiXCR; each CDR3 protein has one entry. The sample yields 88,000 or so distinct CDR3 sequences, about 21% seen once. This sequence was found in a human donor in good health. Some libraries in this study had Jurkat cell RNA spiked in. Input material: naive CD8+ T cells from blood, with Jurkat cell RNA spiked in. Specified subset: FACS-sorted CD8+CD4-CCR7+CD45RA+ naive T cells. The V call is TRBV4-1, the J call TRBJ2-7, with TRBD1 as a possible D gene (5 bases). The CDR3 sequence is CASSQDKAQGYGQYF. DNA of the CDR3: TGCGCCAGCAGCCAAGATAAGGCTCAGGGCTACGGGCAGTACTTC.